Listed below are T cell receptor beta chains from one sample, sequenced in a study of graft-versus-host responses after intestinal transplantation. These receptors lack a known antigen. TCRdb's copy holds only in-frame clones and misses some; the assay was immunoSEQ multiplex PCR. The table lists some 140,000 clones, around nine tenths of them singletons, with about 0.16% in the top ten. Here the sequenced sample was unstimulated CD4+ T cells sorted from spleen or lymph node cells, taken before intestinal transplant. Receptors originate from a human donor who received an intestinal transplant. CDR3s include the opening cysteine and the closing phenylalanine or tryptophan. The D gene is left open where the match is weak. Clone sizes are given selectively: once, few, many, or a class where the clone is expanded.

TRBJ2-4 - - TRBV18 TGTGCCAGCTCACTCCCGAGCGGGGCCAAAAACATTCAGTACTTC CASSLPSGAKNIQYF
TRBJ2-5 - - TRBV11-3 TGTGCCAGCAGAGACCGACAATTCCAAGAGACCCAGTACTTC CASRDRQFQETQYF
TRBJ2-3 - TRBD1 TRBV14 TGTGCCAGCAGCCTAGGGGGCTGGATGTTCACAGATACGCAGTATTTT CASSLGGWMFTDTQYF
TRBJ2-7 once - TRBV4-1 TGCGCCAGCAGTCCGCCGGTTCCCCGGACCTCTGACGAGCAGTACTTC CASSPPVPRTSDEQYF
TRBJ2-3 - TRBD1 TRBV4-1 TGCGCCAGCAGCCAGGGGGACAGGGACGGAGATACGCAGTATTTT CASSQGDRDGDTQYF
TRBJ1-2 once TRBD1 TRBV5-1 TGCGCCAGCGGACAGGGGGAATTGAACTATGGCTACACCTTC CASGQGELNYGYTF
TRBJ2-2 - - TRBV5-4 TGTGCCAGCAGCTTGCACGGTTCACTCTCCACCGGGGAGCTGTTTTTT CASSLHGSLSTGELFF
TRBJ1-4 - - TRBV2 TGTGCCAGCAGTGAAGGGGCCGGCCCTAATGAAAAACTGTTTTTT CASSEGAGPNEKLFF
TRBJ1-2 once - TRBV19 TGTGCCAGTAGTCTCGGGACCGGCGACTATGGCTACACCTTC CASSLGTGDYGYTF
TRBJ2-2 - - TRBV5-4 TGTGCCAGCAGCTTGACTACCGGGGAGCTGTTTTTT CASSLTTGELFF
TRBJ2-7 - - TRBV5-8 TGTGCCAGCAGCAAAACCTTAGAAGAGCAGTACTTC CASSKTLEEQYF
TRBJ2-4 - - TRBV10-2 TGCGCCAGCAGGACCCACACGGACAGCTCCTATCACGGCAAAAACATTCAGTACTTC CASRTHTDSSYHGKNIQYF
TRBJ2-1 - - TRBV27 TGTGCCAGCAGTTCCTTTTCTAGGAGGTCCTACAATGAGCAGTTCTTC CASSSFSRRSYNEQFF
TRBJ1-4 - - TRBV9 TGTGCCAGCAGCGGCCGGGACACCCAAGAAAAACTGTTTTTT CASSGRDTQEKLFF
TRBJ1-2 - - TRBV7-2 TGTGCCAGCAGCTACGGAATAGGGAACTATGGCTACACCTTC CASSYGIGNYGYTF
TRBJ1-2 - - TRBV6-6 TGTGCCAGCAGTTACTCGTCGGGGGCTTGGGGCTACACCTTC CASSYSSGAWGYTF
TRBJ2-5 - TRBD2 TRBV27 TGTGCCAGCAGTTTCACTGCGGGGGGGCCGCCAGAGACCCAGTACTTC CASSFTAGGPPETQYF
TRBJ1-4 once TRBD1 TRBV11-3 TGTGCCAGCAGCCTGGGGACAGGGAGAAATGAAAAACTGTTTTTT CASSLGTGRNEKLFF
TRBJ2-6 - - TRBV6-1 TGTGCCAGCAGTGTCTGGCAGCTCTCTGGGGCCAACGTCCTGACTTTC CASSVWQLSGANVLTF
TRBJ2-4 - TRBD2 TRBV7-9 TGTGCCAGCAGCCTGCGGGGGGAGGTGGTTCAGTACTTC CASSLRGEVVQYF
TRBJ2-1 - - TRBV13 TGTGCCAGCAGCGTCCTCTCGGCCGATGAGCAGTTCTTC CASSVLSADEQFF
TRBJ1-5 - - TRBV6-5 TGTGCCAGCAATCAGGGTTTGGGCAATCAGCCCCAGCATTTT CASNQGLGNQPQHF
TRBJ1-2 - - TRBV4-1 TGCGCCAGCAGCCAAGATCTAGGGCTGGACTATGGCTACACCTTC CASSQDLGLDYGYTF
TRBJ1-6 - - TRBV6-5 TGTGCCAGCAGTTTCCGCCCACAGGGATCACCCCTCCACTTT CASSFRPQGSPLHF
TRBJ2-3 - - TRBV10-3 TGTGCCATCAGTGAGTCGAGGCTGGAGACGCAGTATTTT CAISESRLETQYF
TRBJ1-2 - - TRBV5-5 TGTGCCAGCAGCGCCCGGACTGCGGGGGGCTACACCTTC CASSARTAGGYTF
TRBJ2-1 - - TRBV6-5 TGTGCCAGCAGTTACTCCCCTAGTAGGGGGAACAATGAGCAGTTCTTC CASSYSPSRGNNEQFF
TRBJ2-3 - - TRBV4-2 TGTGCCAGCAGCCAACAACTACCAGGGGGGCCCCCAGATACGCAGTATTTT CASSQQLPGGPPDTQYF
TRBJ2-7 few TRBD2 TRBV7-9 TGTGCCAGCAGCCCGGATAGCGGGGGTTACGAGCAGTACTTC CASSPDSGGYEQYF
TRBJ1-6 few - TRBV6-1 TGTGCCAGCCGAGGGGTATCCTATAATTCACCCCTCCACTTT CASRGVSYNSPLHF
TRBJ2-1 - TRBD2 TRBV9 TGTGCCAGCAGCCGTCAATCGGGGGGGTCGTCGTATGAGCAGTTCTTC CASSRQSGGSSYEQFF
TRBJ1-2 once TRBD1 TRBV18 TGTGCCAGCTCACCACGGGCGACAGGGGATACTAACTATGGCTACACCTTC CASSPRATGDTNYGYTF
TRBJ2-7 - TRBD1 TRBV10-3 TGTGCCATCAGTGGGCCGAATACAGGGGGCAAGTTCGAGCAGTACTTC CAISGPNTGGKFEQYF
TRBJ1-1 once - TRBV30 TGTGCCTGGAGCATGGGGACCGTGAAAGCTTTCTTT CAWSMGTVKAFF
TRBJ1-5 - - TRBV6-1 TGTGCCAGCAGTGAGGGGCGGACCAATCAGCCCCAGCATTTT CASSEGRTNQPQHF
TRBJ1-2 once - TRBV5-1 TGCGCCAGCAGCTTGGGTGGGGGAGCCAACTATGGCTACACCTTC CASSLGGGANYGYTF
TRBJ1-2 few - TRBV19 TGTGCCAGTAGCCGACAGGTACGGAGCAACTATGGCTACACCTTC CASSRQVRSNYGYTF
TRBJ2-1 - - TRBV7-2 TGTGCCAGCAGGAGGAGGGTGGGGGGAGGACTACGCTCCTACAATGAGCAGTTCTTC CASRRRVGGGLRSYNEQFF
TRBJ2-3 - - TRBV5-1 TGCGCCAGCAGTATACAGGGCGGGCCCACAGATACGCAGTATTTT CASSIQGGPTDTQYF
TRBJ1-3 - - TRBV19 TGTGCCAGTAGTATTCGGTTCTCTGGAAACACCATATATTTT CASSIRFSGNTIYF
TRBJ2-1 once TRBD2 TRBV5-1 TGCGCCAGCAGCCCACGGACTAGCGGGGGGCCCCCACTTTACAATGAGCAGTTCTTC CASSPRTSGGPPLYNEQFF
TRBJ1-2 - TRBD1 TRBV6-5 TGTGCCAGCGGGGACAGGTGGACTAACTATGGCTACACCTTC CASGDRWTNYGYTF
TRBJ2-3 - TRBD2 TRBV30 TGTGCCTGGGACGCCGCGGGACTAGCGGGGGGGCGAAGCACAGATACGCAGTATTTT CAWDAAGLAGGRSTDTQYF
TRBJ1-1 - - TRBV6-5 TGTGCCAGCTTTGGTGGGCAGAACACTGAAGCTTTCTTT CASFGGQNTEAFF
TRBJ2-2 once - TRBV5-6 TGTGCCAGCAGCTTGCAGGGCACGAACACCGGGGAGCTGTTTTTT CASSLQGTNTGELFF
TRBJ2-7 once - TRBV11-3 TGTGCCAGCAGCTTAGTCGGTGGTTGGGCCGAGCAGTACTTC CASSLVGGWAEQYF
TRBJ2-3 - - TRBV7-2 TGTGCCAGCAGCTTGGGGAGCACAGATACGCAGTATTTT CASSLGSTDTQYF
TRBJ2-7 - - TRBV2 TGTGCCAGCAATAAAGACAGGAGCTCCTACGAGCAGTACTTC CASNKDRSSYEQYF
TRBJ2-3 - TRBD1 TRBV19 TGTGCCAGTAGCTACAGGGGCAGCACAGATACGCAGTATTTT CASSYRGSTDTQYF
TRBJ2-1 once - TRBV19 TGTGCCAGTAGTATAAAGTGGCAGGGCGGGGAGCAGTTCTTC CASSIKWQGGEQFF
TRBJ2-5 - TRBD1 TRBV11-2 TGTGCCAGCAGCACCAGACAGGGGCTACCTCAAGAGACCCAGTACTTC CASSTRQGLPQETQYF
TRBJ2-3 - TRBD2 TRBV10-3 TGTGCCATCAGCGGGGGGTTAGATACGCAGTATTTT CAISGGLDTQYF
TRBJ2-5 once - TRBV9 TGTGCCAGCAGCTCACGACTAGGTCGAGAGACCCAGTACTTC CASSSRLGRETQYF
TRBJ2-3 - TRBD2 TRBV7-6 TGTGCCAGCAGCGAACTAGCGGGGGCCCTCACAGATACGCAGTATTTT CASSELAGALTDTQYF
TRBJ2-1 once - TRBV11-3 TGTGCCAGCAGCTTAGATCTTAGGGCAGGCCTCGGCGATGAGCAGTTCTTC CASSLDLRAGLGDEQFF
TRBJ2-7 - - TRBV6-5 TGTGCCAGCAGGGAAGACAGCAGCTCCTACGAGCAGTACTTC CASREDSSSYEQYF
TRBJ1-6 - TRBD1 TRBV30 TGTGCCTGGAGTGTAAGGTTGGCCAGGGGGAATTCACCCCTCCACTTT CAWSVRLARGNSPLHF